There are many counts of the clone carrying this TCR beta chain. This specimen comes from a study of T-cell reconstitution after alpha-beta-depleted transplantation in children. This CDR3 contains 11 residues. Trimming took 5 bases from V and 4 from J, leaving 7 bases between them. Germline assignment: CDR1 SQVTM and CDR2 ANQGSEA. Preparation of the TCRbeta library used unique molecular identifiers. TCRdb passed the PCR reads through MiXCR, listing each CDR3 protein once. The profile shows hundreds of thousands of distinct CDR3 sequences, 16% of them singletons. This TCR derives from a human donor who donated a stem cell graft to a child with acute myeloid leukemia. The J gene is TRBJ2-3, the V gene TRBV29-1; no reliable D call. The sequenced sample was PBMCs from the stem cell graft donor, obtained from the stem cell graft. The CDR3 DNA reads TGCAGCGTTTTCGTAGCAGATACGCAGTATTTT. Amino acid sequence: CSVFVADTQYF.